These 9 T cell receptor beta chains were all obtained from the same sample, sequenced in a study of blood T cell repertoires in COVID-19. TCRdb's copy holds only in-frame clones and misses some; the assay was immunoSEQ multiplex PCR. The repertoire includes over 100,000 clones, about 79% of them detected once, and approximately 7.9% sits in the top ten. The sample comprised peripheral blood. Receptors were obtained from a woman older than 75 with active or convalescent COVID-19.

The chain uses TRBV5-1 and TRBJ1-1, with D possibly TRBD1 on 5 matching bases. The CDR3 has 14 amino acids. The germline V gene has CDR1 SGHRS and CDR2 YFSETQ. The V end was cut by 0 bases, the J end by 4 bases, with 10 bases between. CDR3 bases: TGCGCCAGCAGCTTGGGGGGCTCGTCCACTGAAGCTTTCTTT. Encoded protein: CASSLGGSSTEAFF.

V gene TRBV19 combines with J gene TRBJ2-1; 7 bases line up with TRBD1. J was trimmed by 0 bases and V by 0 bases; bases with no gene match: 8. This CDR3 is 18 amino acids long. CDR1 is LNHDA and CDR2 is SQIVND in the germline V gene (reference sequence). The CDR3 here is CASSIDRGWTGSYNEQFF. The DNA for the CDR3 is TGTGCCAGTAGTATAGATAGGGGCTGGACAGGCTCCTACAATGAGCAGTTCTTC.

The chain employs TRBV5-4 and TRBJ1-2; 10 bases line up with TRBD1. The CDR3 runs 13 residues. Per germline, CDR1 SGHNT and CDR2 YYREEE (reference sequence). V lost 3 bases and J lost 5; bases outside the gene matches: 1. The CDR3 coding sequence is TGTGCCAGCAGCTGGACAGGGGGTTATGGCTACACCTTC. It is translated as CASSWTGGYGYTF.

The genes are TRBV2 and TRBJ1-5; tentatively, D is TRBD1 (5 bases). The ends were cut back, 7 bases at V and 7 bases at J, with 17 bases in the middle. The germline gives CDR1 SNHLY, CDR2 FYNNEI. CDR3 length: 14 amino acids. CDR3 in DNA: TGTGCCAGCAACCGAGACAGTCAGGCCCAGCCCCAGCATTTT. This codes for CASNRDSQAQPQHF.

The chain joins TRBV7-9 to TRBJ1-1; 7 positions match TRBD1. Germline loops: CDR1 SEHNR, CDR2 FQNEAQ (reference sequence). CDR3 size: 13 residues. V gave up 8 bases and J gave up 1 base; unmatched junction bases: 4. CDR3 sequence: CASGRQGNTEAFF. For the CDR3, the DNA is TGTGCCAGCGGCAGACAGGGGAACACTGAAGCTTTCTTT.

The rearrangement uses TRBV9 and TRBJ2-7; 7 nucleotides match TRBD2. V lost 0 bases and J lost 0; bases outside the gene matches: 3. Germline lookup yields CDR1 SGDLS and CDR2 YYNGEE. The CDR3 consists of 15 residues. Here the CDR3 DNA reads TGTGCCAGCAGCGTAGCGAGCGGGACCTCCTACGAGCAGTACTTC. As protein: CASSVASGTSYEQYF.

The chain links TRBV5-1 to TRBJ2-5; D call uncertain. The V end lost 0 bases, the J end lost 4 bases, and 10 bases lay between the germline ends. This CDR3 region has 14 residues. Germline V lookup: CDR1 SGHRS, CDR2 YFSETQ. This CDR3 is CASSLGHAAETQYF. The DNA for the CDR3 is TGCGCCAGCAGCTTGGGACACGCAGCAGAGACCCAGTACTTC.

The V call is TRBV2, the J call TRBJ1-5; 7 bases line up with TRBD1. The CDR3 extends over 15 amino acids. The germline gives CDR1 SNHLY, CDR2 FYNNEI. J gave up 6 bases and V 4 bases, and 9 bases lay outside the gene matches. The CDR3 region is CASSGDSSVFQPQHF. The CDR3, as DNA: TGTGCCAGCAGTGGGGACAGTTCTGTTTTTCAGCCCCAGCATTTT. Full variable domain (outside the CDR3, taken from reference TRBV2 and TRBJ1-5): EPEVTQTPSHQVTQMGQEVILRCVPISNHLYFYWYRQILGQKVEFLVSFYNNEISEKSEIFDDQFSVERPDGSNFTLKIRSTKLEDSAMYFCASSGDSSVFQPQHFGDGTRLSIL.

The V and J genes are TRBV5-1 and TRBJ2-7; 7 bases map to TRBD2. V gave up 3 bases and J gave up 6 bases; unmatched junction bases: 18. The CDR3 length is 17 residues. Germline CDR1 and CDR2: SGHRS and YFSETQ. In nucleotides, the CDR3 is TGCGCCAGCAGCTCGGGAATAAGCGGGACCCGAACCCTCGAGCAGTACTTC. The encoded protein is CASSSGISGTRTLEQYF.